The 12 T cell receptor beta chains below were found in one sample sequenced in a study of T cells in Graves' hyperthyroidism and ophthalmopathy. Researchers amplified the TCR beta CDR3 regions from RNA transcripts. The primer set for the first-round RT-PCR of the TCR CDR3 was HTBI. TCRdb reprocessed the multiplex PCR reads via MiXCR and lists one record per CDR3 protein. This table holds around 760,000 distinct CDR3 sequences, about 35% found once. The sample taken for sequencing was blood. These receptors came from a woman in her 40s with Graves' hyperthyroidism.

This clonotype turned up a few times. The chain uses TRBV19 and TRBJ2-7; 10 bases fit TRBD1. With 6 bases clipped from V and 0 bases from J, the junction kept 8 bases outside the gene matches. Germline CDR1 is LNHDA and CDR2 is SQIVND (reference sequence). The CDR3 is made up of 16 amino acids. The CDR3 sequence: CASRAFGTGDSYEQYF. The CDR3 DNA reads as TGTGCCAGTAGGGCCTTCGGGACAGGGGACTCCTACGAGCAGTACTTC. Variable domain in full (rest from reference TRBV19 and TRBJ2-7): DGGITQSPKYLFRKEGQNVTLSCEQNLNHDAMYWYRQDPGQGLRLIYYSQIVNDFQKGDIAEGYSVSREKKESFPLTVTSAQKNPTAFYLCASRAFGTGDSYEQYFGPGTRLTVT.

This clonotype was seen many times. Here the CDR3 reads CASSIVDGQGAQPQHF. CDR3 coding DNA: TGTGCCAGTAGTATAGTGGACGGGCAGGGGGCTCAGCCCCAGCATTTT. V usage is TRBV19 and J usage is TRBJ1-5, with TRBD1 identical over 8 bases. The length of the CDR3 is 16 residues. The germline V gene encodes CDR1 LNHDA and CDR2 SQIVND (reference sequence). Trimming at V came to 1 base and at J to 6 bases, leaving 8 bases not matched to a gene.

As concerns this clonotype: Sequence at one end of the junction differs from germline and may be a read error. The V gene is TRBV7-1, the J gene TRBJ1-5; unclear D gene. TRBV7-1 is noted as an ORF with a role that remains uncertain. CDR3 length equals 14 residues. CDR3: CAGSSPGWGQPQHF. The DNA of the CDR3 is TGTGCCGGCAGCTCCCCCGGTTGGGGTCAGCCCCAGCATTTT.

The chain is built from TRBV19 and TRBJ2-3; D unresolved. V lost 9 bases, J lost 8 bases, and 12 bases lay in between. The CDR3 length is 11 residues. The V gene's germline CDR1 is LNHDA and CDR2 SQIVND (reference sequence). CDR3 nucleotides: TGTGCCAGCAAGAATAGGGCTACGCAGTATTTT. Translated: CASKNRATQYF.

This clonotype was observed at least ten times. The genes are TRBV19 and TRBJ1-5; D unclear. The CDR3 contains 14 residues. Germline lookup yields CDR1 LNHDA and CDR2 SQIVND (reference sequence). The V end lost 8 bases, the J end lost 7 bases, and 18 bases lay between the germline ends. For the CDR3, the DNA is TGTGCCAGTCTCTCGACTAGATCGGGGCAGCCCCAGCATTTT. Its protein product is CASLSTRSGQPQHF. Drawing the rest from reference TRBV19 and TRBJ1-5, the complete variable domain is DGGITQSPKYLFRKEGQNVTLSCEQNLNHDAMYWYRQDPGQGLRLIYYSQIVNDFQKGDIAEGYSVSREKKESFPLTVTSAQKNPTAFYLCASLSTRSGQPQHFGDGTRLSIL.

This clonotype was counted only a few times. J is TRBJ1-2 and V is TRBV5-1, with D possibly being TRBD1 (6 bases). The CDR3 is 13 residues long. Trimming stripped 4 bases from V and 2 bases from J, with 9 bases between. The germline V gene encodes CDR1 SGHRS and CDR2 YFSETQ. The CDR3 coding sequence is TGCGCCAGCAGCGCTGACAGGAACTATGGCTACACCTTC. Protein: CASSADRNYGYTF. Full variable domain (missing parts from reference TRBV5-1 and TRBJ1-2): KAGVTQTPRYLIKTRGQQVTLSCSPISGHRSVSWYQQTPGQGLQFLFEYFSETQRNKGNFPGRFSGRQFSNSRSEMNVSTLELGDSALYLCASSADRNYGYTFGSGTRLTVV.

This clonotype was counted at least ten times. CDR3 in amino acids: CASMGATEAFF. As DNA, the CDR3 is TGTGCCAGCATGGGAGCCACTGAAGCTTTCTTT. The chain uses TRBV25-1 and TRBJ1-1; D not resolved. CDR1 MGHDK and CDR2 SYGVNS come from the germline V gene. There are 11 residues in the CDR3. Trimming stripped 7 bases from V and 4 bases from J, with 7 bases between.

This clonotype was picked up many times. The rearrangement links TRBV9 to TRBJ1-6, with D unclear. The germline V and J ends were trimmed by 2 bases and 9 bases, with 21 bases remaining between them. The CDR3 spans 17 residues. CDR1 and CDR2 from the germline V gene are SGDLS and YYNGEE. CDR3 amino acids: CASSVEGGLVPSSPLHF. In DNA form, the CDR3 reads TGTGCCAGCAGCGTCGAAGGAGGGTTAGTTCCCTCTTCACCCCTCCACTTT.

V gene TRBV29-1 combines with J gene TRBJ2-7; 9 bases agree with TRBD1. The CDR3 contains 13 residues. The V and J ends lost 8 bases and 6 bases, in that order; junction bases with no gene match: 11. In germline, CDR1 is SQVTM, CDR2 ANQGSEA. The CDR3 DNA is TGCAGCATTCGGACAGGGGCCCATCTCGAGCAGTACTTC. This encodes CSIRTGAHLEQYF.

This rearrangement joins TRBV7-8 to TRBJ2-5; TRBD1 or TRBD2 may be the D gene (6 bases each). The CDR3 runs to 15 residues. Germline V CDR1 and CDR2: SGHVS, FQNEAQ. The germline V and J ends were trimmed by 5 bases and 1 base, with 14 bases remaining between them. Written as DNA, the CDR3 is TGTGCCAGCAGCCACGCCCGGGGGCTCCAAGAGACCCAGTACTTC. As protein: CASSHARGLQETQYF.

This clonotype was counted between two and nine times. The V gene is TRBV5-6, the J gene TRBJ1-1; D uncertain. The germline gives CDR1 SGHDT, CDR2 YYEEEE. Trimming removed 1 base at V and 0 bases at J, with 13 bases between. The CDR3 consists of 16 residues. The CDR3 region is CASSLKPRIMNTEAFF. The CDR3 bases are TGTGCCAGCAGCTTGAAGCCGAGAATCATGAACACTGAAGCTTTCTTT. Using reference TRBV5-6 and TRBJ1-1 for the parts outside the CDR3, the full variable domain is DAGVTQSPTHLIKTRGQQVTLRCSPKSGHDTVSWYQQALGQGPQFIFQYYEEEERQRGNFPDRFSGHQFPNYSSELNVNALLLGDSALYLCASSLKPRIMNTEAFFGQGTRLTVV.

The V call is TRBV12-3 or TRBV12-4, the J call TRBJ2-7, with 8 bases matching TRBD1. V shed 3 bases and J 6 bases; nucleotides not matched to a gene: 4. The CDR3 runs 13 residues. CDR3: CASSFQGAGEQYF. CDR3 bases: TGTGCCAGCAGTTTTCAGGGGGCCGGCGAGCAGTACTTC.